These 17 T cell receptor beta chains were sequenced from one sample in a study of blood T cell repertoires in COVID-19. Clones were read by immunoSEQ multiplex PCR, and TCRdb kept only the in-frame ones, dropping some. Counted here are over 75,000 clones, 88% occurring once; the ten biggest clones make up around 2%. Specimen: peripheral blood. Receptor source: a man aged 50 or older with COVID-19, enrolled during active disease.

This clone turned up a few times. Within the sample, other DNA sequences also encode this same CDR3. The chain links TRBV6-1 to TRBJ2-7; 11 bases agree with TRBD1. This CDR3 region has 15 residues. V gave up 3 bases and J gave up 0 bases; unmatched junction bases: 1. Germline assignment: CDR1 MNHNS and CDR2 SASEGT. The CDR3: CASSEGTGGSYEQYF. CDR3 bases: TGTGCCAGCAGTGAGGGGACAGGGGGCTCCTACGAGCAGTACTTC.

The genes are TRBV10-3 and TRBJ1-3; D not certain. This CDR3 region has 13 residues. Germline assignment: CDR1 ENHRY and CDR2 SYGVKD. Between the trimmed V and J ends, which lost 8 bases and 0 bases, there was a span of 8 bases. The CDR3 loop reads CAIYPGSGNTIYF. CDR3 DNA sequence: TGTGCCATCTATCCAGGCTCTGGAAACACCATATATTTT.

The chain recombines TRBV13 with TRBJ2-1; TRBD1 agrees at 9 bases. Germline V CDR1 and CDR2: PRHDT, FYEKMQ (reference sequence). The CDR3 sequence is 17 residues long. The V segment lost 6 bases and the J segment 4 bases; nucleotides outside the gene matches: 13. The CDR3 spells CASSSRTGTGLYNEQFF. CDR3 sequence (DNA): TGTGCCAGCAGTTCCAGAACCGGGACAGGGCTATACAATGAGCAGTTCTTC.

The rearrangement links TRBV6-6 to TRBJ1-1, with 7 positions matching TRBD1. The CDR3 covers 15 residues. Germline values: CDR1 MNHNY, CDR2 SVGAGI (reference sequence). Trimming took 6 bases from V and 1 from J; bases not matched to a gene: 8. The CDR3 nucleotides are TGTGCCAGCAGATTACCGGGACAGACGAACACTGAAGCTTTCTTT. Translation: CASRLPGQTNTEAFF.

The J gene is TRBJ2-7, the V gene TRBV10-3; 8 bases align to TRBD1. Trimming removed 1 base from V and 0 bases from J; junction bases left unmatched: 2. CDR1 and CDR2 (germline): ENHRY, SYGVKD. The CDR3 consists of 15 residues. CDR3 sequence reads: CAISEWDRSSYEQYF. The CDR3 coding sequence is TGTGCCATCAGTGAGTGGGACAGGAGCTCCTACGAGCAGTACTTC.

V gene TRBV23-1 combines with J gene TRBJ1-2; 11 nucleotides match TRBD1. TRBV23-1 is identified as an open reading frame with a role that is uncertain. The trim removed 0 bases at V and 4 bases at J, leaving 10 bases unmatched. The length of the CDR3 is 18 residues. The CDR3 is CASSQSRTGGLFCYGYTF. DNA for the CDR3: TGCGCCAGCAGTCAATCACGGACAGGGGGCTTGTTTTGCTATGGCTACACCTTC.

The V call is TRBV27, the J call TRBJ1-2; D uncertain. The V gene's germline CDR1 is MNHEY and CDR2 SMNVEV (reference sequence). The CDR3 consists of 14 residues. Between the trimmed V and J ends, which lost 1 base and 5 bases, there was a span of 11 bases. CDR3 sequence reads: CASSLFGVGYGYTF. The CDR3 DNA reads TGTGCCAGCAGTTTATTCGGGGTTGGGTATGGCTACACCTTC.

The chain joins TRBV2 to TRBJ1-5; weak D call: TRBD1 (6 bases). The CDR3 runs to 13 residues. Trimming removed 10 bases from V and 7 bases from J, with 17 bases in between. Per germline, CDR1 SNHLY and CDR2 FYNNEI. The DNA for the CDR3 is TGTGCCACTACACAGGGAGGGGTACAGCCCCAGCATTTT. Encoded protein: CATTQGGVQPQHF.

The chain combines TRBV28 with TRBJ1-2; TRBD1 matches 7 bases. CDR3 length equals 14 residues. Germline V gene lookup returns CDR1 MDHEN and CDR2 SYDVKM. The V segment lost 4 bases and the J segment 8 bases; nucleotides outside the gene matches: 10. The CDR3 loop is CASSSTGTVDGYTF. The DNA for the CDR3 is TGTGCCAGCAGTTCTACCGGGACAGTAGACGGCTACACCTTC.

The CDR3 spells CASSLERTGGTGYTF. For the CDR3, the DNA is TGTGCCAGCAGCTTAGAGAGGACAGGGGGCACGGGCTACACCTTC. This chain joins TRBV7-2 and TRBJ1-2; 11 positions match TRBD1. The V gene end was trimmed by 1 base and the J gene end by 8 bases; junction bases not matched to a gene: 6. This CDR3 is 15 amino acids long. Germline loops: CDR1 SGHTA, CDR2 FQGNSA.

This clone has a single count. The chain recombines TRBV28 with TRBJ2-4, with D possibly matching TRBD2 (6 bases). CDR3 length: 16 residues. The V and J ends lost 5 bases and 4 bases respectively, with 18 bases between them. In germline, CDR1 is MDHEN, CDR2 SYDVKM. The CDR3 nucleotides are TGTGCCAGCAGTCCCCTCCTTGGGGCGGGAAAAAACATTCAGTACTTC. Amino acids: CASSPLLGAGKNIQYF.

The chain employs TRBV5-1 and TRBJ1-1, with 7 bases fitting TRBD1. Per germline, CDR1 SGHRS and CDR2 YFSETQ. Losses at the gene ends were 4 bases for V and 3 bases for J; bases not matched to a gene: 6. The CDR3 runs to 14 residues. Here the CDR3 DNA reads TGCGCCAGCAGCCCCGGGACAGACCACACTGAAGCTTTCTTT. Translation: CASSPGTDHTEAFF.

The chain employs TRBV7-8 and TRBJ2-2; possibly TRBD1 for D (5 bases). Per the germline V gene, CDR1 is SGHVS and CDR2 is FQNEAQ. The CDR3 covers 17 residues. Deletions cut 8 bases from V and 0 bases from J, with 19 bases between. This CDR3 reads CASAEVGWGANTGELFF. In nucleotides, the CDR3 is TGTGCCAGCGCTGAGGTCGGTTGGGGCGCGAACACCGGGGAGCTGTTTTTT.

V gene TRBV20-1 combines with J gene TRBJ2-1; TRBD2 agrees at 8 bases. The CDR3 is made up of 11 amino acids. Germline CDR1 DFQATT, CDR2 SNEGSKA (reference sequence). V lost 5 bases, J lost 10 bases, and 4 bases stayed unmatched. Here the CDR3 DNA reads TGCAGTGCTGGGACTAGATACGAGCAGTTCTTC. It specifies CSAGTRYEQFF.

The chain links TRBV5-5 to TRBJ1-5; D is ambiguous. Germline CDR1 SGHKS, CDR2 YYEKEE (reference sequence). The CDR3 spans 15 residues. Trimming took 2 bases from V and 0 from J, leaving 9 bases between them. The CDR3 reads CASSFLAYSNQPQHF. The CDR3 DNA is TGTGCCAGCAGCTTTCTAGCGTATAGCAATCAGCCCCAGCATTTT.

The gene calls are TRBV10-3 and TRBJ2-1; 10 bases align to TRBD2. Germline CDR1 reads ENHRY; CDR2 reads SYGVKD. V was clipped by 4 bases and J by 10 bases; unmatched bases: 10. The CDR3 extends over 15 amino acids. The CDR3 region is CAISAQSGGVREQFF. The DNA of the CDR3 is TGTGCCATCAGTGCACAAAGCGGGGGGGTGCGAGAGCAGTTCTTC.

The chain combines TRBV5-1 with TRBJ2-7; D perhaps matches TRBD1 (6 bases). Per germline, CDR1 SGHRS and CDR2 YFSETQ. The V and J ends lost 2 bases and 6 bases respectively, with 6 bases between them. This CDR3 has 11 residues. In DNA, the CDR3 is TGCGCCAGCAGCTTAGGGGGCGAGCAGTACTTC. As protein: CASSLGGEQYF.